The rows below give T cell receptor beta chains drawn from one sample of a study of T cell repertoires in cytomegalovirus infection. From the reads, TCRdb called clonotypes with MiXCR, one entry per CDR3 protein. In the table there are hundreds of thousands of distinct CDR3 sequences, around a third of which are singletons. These receptors are not linked to any known antigen. The sequencing used cultured PBMCs, collected from culture after CMV antigen stimulation. Receptor source: a human donor in good health (CMV status not recorded). Some clones in this sample may be carry-over from other donors' samples. Each CDR3 is given without its conserved first and last residue.

J | V | CDR3
TRBJ2-7 | TRBV11-2 | ASSPQAGVVYEQY
TRBJ2-7 | TRBV6-1 | ASNPAPGPSYEQY
TRBJ1-4 | TRBV6-5 | ASSSWTGLNEKLF
TRBJ1-4 | TRBV12-3/TRBV12-4 | ASRTGVGEKLF
TRBJ1-4 | TRBV7-2 | ASSLGTNRVREKLF
TRBJ2-7 | TRBV28 | ASSLWRNEGEQY
TRBJ2-1 | TRBV5-1 | ASSLGGLADNEQF
TRBJ2-1 | TRBV5-6 | ASFPRAGYGTLYNEQF
TRBJ2-5 | TRBV7-2 | ASSSLARQETQY
TRBJ1-1 | TRBV7-9 | ASSLLGFDEAF
TRBJ2-6 | TRBV11-2 | ASSFTPDWANVLT
TRBJ2-1 | TRBV7-2 | ASAPWGVYNEQF
TRBJ1-5 | TRBV7-2 | ASSSTGVNQPQH
TRBJ1-5 | TRBV5-8 | ASSLVEQTNQPQH
TRBJ1-2 | TRBV7-2 | ASTRDSLNYGYT
TRBJ1-1 | TRBV6-2/TRBV6-3 | ASSYSGFWDTEAF
TRBJ2-7 | TRBV7-2 | ASSPVAGTYEQY
TRBJ1-3 | TRBV2 | ASSPPRNTIY
TRBJ2-7 | TRBV6-6 | ASNNGPGNEQY
TRBJ2-1 | TRBV5-5 | ASSLVGQSSYNEQF
TRBJ1-6 | TRBV4-1 | ASSQPGQRSPLH
TRBJ1-1 | TRBV4-1 | ASSQAGTLNTEAF